The next 26 T cell receptor beta chains were all read from a single sample in a study of T cell responses to AZD1222 COVID-19 vaccine listed by TCRdb under 2021. In light of the paper, this sample's time point label describes: about 28 days (+/-7) after the second vaccine dose. Library preparation employed the immunoSEQ multiplex PCR assay. TCRdb took over this immuneACCESS table, retaining in-frame rearrangements with V and J assigned. Such tables are incomplete; in checked studies, under half of the missing clones stem from an unresolved V gene, and the remainder is unexplained. The sample records approximately 130,000 clones, roughly nine tenths of which are singletons. The top ten hold approximately 8.8% of the sample. Here the sequenced sample was peripheral blood, taken 28 days after the second AZD1222 dose. These receptor sequences come from an adult who received the AZD1222 COVID-19 vaccine.

The V call is TRBV10-3, the J call TRBJ2-1, with TRBD2 identical over 7 bases. CDR3 length: 13 amino acids. CDR1 and CDR2 from the germline V gene are ENHRY and SYGVKD. Germline trimming cut 7 bases from V and 10 bases from J; bases unmatched to any gene: 10. This CDR3 is CAITLGGGEEQFF. CDR3 bases: TGTGCCATCACCCTGGGGGGAGGGGAGGAGCAGTTCTTC.

The chain combines TRBV6-5 with TRBJ2-5; TRBD2 agrees at 7 bases. This CDR3 is built from 15 residues. Germline V gene sequence: CDR1 MNHEY, CDR2 SVGAGI. The trim removed 8 bases at V and 6 bases at J, leaving 15 bases unmatched. The CDR3 reads CASQHAGEYAKTQYF. CDR3 sequence (DNA): TGTGCCAGCCAGCATGCGGGAGAATATGCAAAGACCCAGTACTTC.

The rearrangement uses TRBV19 and TRBJ2-6; D ambiguous. The CDR3 consists of 15 residues. The ends were cut back, 5 bases at V and 4 bases at J, with 12 bases in the middle. Germline V gives CDR1 LNHDA, CDR2 SQIVND (reference sequence). The chain's CDR3 is CASSYRPLGANVLTF. The CDR3 DNA is TGTGCCAGTAGTTACAGACCCCTGGGGGCCAACGTCCTGACTTTC.

This clone was seen a single time. This sequence joins TRBV27 and TRBJ2-4; TRBD1 aligns across 7 bases. Per germline, CDR1 MNHEY and CDR2 SMNVEV (reference sequence). The CDR3 runs to 14 residues. J gave up 1 base and V 5 bases, and 2 bases lay outside the gene matches. The CDR3 here is CASSLTGAKNIQYF. CDR3 in DNA: TGTGCCAGCAGTCTGACAGGGGCCAAAAACATTCAGTACTTC.

The genes are TRBV18 and TRBJ1-6; D may be TRBD1 (6 bases). Germline loops: CDR1 KGHSH, CDR2 LQKENI. CDR3 length: 14 residues. Trimming shortened V by 5 bases and J by 9 bases, and 14 bases separated the two germline ends. The CDR3 region has the DNA TGTGCCAGCTCAATCCGGGACACGGGTTCACCCCTCCACTTT. This codes for CASSIRDTGSPLHF.

This clone was recorded once. This chain joins TRBV2 and TRBJ2-4; D is possibly TRBD1 (5 bases). Germline-derived CDR1 and CDR2 are SNHLY and FYNNEI. This CDR3 is built from 14 residues. Between the trimmed V and J ends, which lost 6 bases and 0 bases, there was a span of 9 bases. CDR3 in amino acids: CASSAQVAKNIQYF. The CDR3 region has the DNA TGTGCCAGCAGCGCACAGGTAGCCAAAAACATTCAGTACTTC.

This clone has a single count. The rearrangement links TRBV7-9 to TRBJ2-3; 10 bases match TRBD2. The CDR3 covers 16 residues. CDR1 and CDR2 (germline): SEHNR, FQNEAQ (reference sequence). The ends lost 4 bases at V and 7 bases at J; junction bases unmatched: 11. The CDR3, as DNA: TGTGCCAGCAGCTCGAGCATGAGCGGGAGGGTCAATACGCAGTATTTT. It specifies CASSSSMSGRVNTQYF. The full variable domain, rest sourced from reference TRBV7-9 and TRBJ2-3, is DTGVSQNPRHKITKRGQNVTFRCDPISEHNRLYWYRQTLGQGPEFLTYFQNEAQLEKSRLLSDRFSAERPKGSFSTLEIQRTEQGDSAMYLCASSSSMSGRVNTQYFGPGTRLTVL.

V is TRBV6-5 and J is TRBJ1-5; 7 bases are a match to TRBD1. CDR3 length: 15 amino acids. V lost 5 bases to trimming and J lost 3 bases; unmatched junction nucleotides: 7. Per germline, CDR1 MNHEY and CDR2 SVGAGI. CDR3 region: CASSPTGTVNQPQHF. Written as DNA, the CDR3 is TGTGCCAGCAGTCCCACCGGGACAGTCAATCAGCCCCAGCATTTT.

The gene calls are TRBV4-1 and TRBJ2-3; D might be TRBD1 or TRBD2, each matching 5 bases. This CDR3 comprises 12 residues. In germline, CDR1 is MGHRA, CDR2 YSYEKL. V was shortened by 3 bases and J by 13 bases, with 14 bases between the two germline ends. This chain's CDR3 is CASSQDSGTKYF. CDR3 bases: TGCGCCAGCAGCCAGGACTCCGGGACGAAGTATTTT.

The rearrangement joins TRBV29-1 to TRBJ2-1; D is undetermined. V lost 4 bases and J 0 bases, leaving 7 bases between the germline ends. Germline V lookup: CDR1 SQVTM, CDR2 ANQGSEA. The CDR3 covers 13 residues. CDR3 sequence (DNA): TGCAGCGTTGCCGGAAACTCCTACAATGAGCAGTTCTTC. As protein: CSVAGNSYNEQFF.

This clone was found once. The chain employs TRBV11-2 and TRBJ2-2; no definite D call. The CDR3 runs 13 residues. Germline loops: CDR1 SGHAT, CDR2 FQNNGV. Trimming pared 5 bases from V and 7 bases from J, leaving 11 bases between. The CDR3 here is CASSPQMIGELFF. The CDR3 DNA reads TGTGCCAGCAGCCCCCAAATGATCGGGGAGCTGTTTTTT.

The chain links TRBV3-1 (or the pseudogene TRBV3-2) to TRBJ2-1; 10 nucleotides align to TRBD2. The V segment lost 4 bases and the J segment 2 bases; nucleotides outside the gene matches: 8. Germline V lookup: CDR1 LGHDT, CDR2 YNNKEL (reference sequence). CDR3 length: 17 amino acids. CDR3 nucleotides: TGTGCCAGCAGCCCTTGGCTAGCGGGAGCCGCCTACAATGAGCAGTTCTTC. This codes for CASSPWLAGAAYNEQFF.

The rearrangement links TRBV4-3 to TRBJ1-5; 7 bases align to TRBD1. The CDR3 runs 15 residues. J was trimmed by 3 bases and V by 0 bases; bases with no gene match: 2. Germline lookup yields CDR1 LGHNA and CDR2 YSLEER. CDR3 loop: CASSQDRGYNQPQHF. Here the CDR3 DNA reads TGCGCCAGCAGCCAAGACAGGGGGTACAATCAGCCCCAGCATTTT.

The chain recombines TRBV7-2 with TRBJ1-2; the D gene is possibly TRBD1 (6 bases). Trimming shortened V by 5 bases and J by 4 bases, and 17 bases separated the two germline ends. The CDR3 covers 15 residues. Germline V gene lookup returns CDR1 SGHTA and CDR2 FQGNSA. The chain's CDR3 is CASSLLLGTPYGYTF. CDR3 sequence (DNA): TGTGCCAGCAGCCTGCTCTTAGGGACACCCTATGGCTACACCTTC.

The chain links TRBV30 to TRBJ1-4, with D maybe TRBD1 (5 bases). Per the germline V gene, CDR1 is GTSNPN and CDR2 is SVGIG (reference sequence). The CDR3 spans 13 residues. Trimming cost V 1 base and J 8 bases, with 11 bases left between them. CDR3 in amino acids: CAWSDLGGEKLFF. The CDR3 region has the DNA TGTGCCTGGAGTGACCTCGGGGGAGAAAAACTGTTTTTT.

The rearrangement uses TRBV7-8 and TRBJ2-2, with D perhaps assigned TRBD1 or TRBD2 (5 bases each). Germline V CDR1 and CDR2: SGHVS, FQNEAQ. This CDR3 has 15 residues. V was trimmed by 4 bases and J by 5 bases, leaving 14 bases between them. The CDR3 sequence: CASSSRQWETGELFF. CDR3 nucleotide sequence: TGTGCCAGCAGCTCCCGACAGTGGGAGACCGGGGAGCTGTTTTTT.

To note about this clone: Other nucleotide sequences from this sample produce the same CDR3. The rearrangement joins TRBV5-1 to TRBJ1-5, with D uncertain. Trimming left V 0 bases short and J 4 bases short, with 5 bases between. This CDR3 region has 13 residues. From germline, CDR1 is SGHRS and CDR2 YFSETQ. The CDR3 sequence is CASSLDTNQPQHF. The CDR3 DNA follows: TGCGCCAGCAGCTTGGATACGAATCAGCCCCAGCATTTT.

The CDR3 here is CASSLGFDGYYEQYF. CDR3 nucleotides: TGTGCCAGCAGCTTAGGATTCGACGGATACTACGAGCAGTACTTC. The J gene is TRBJ2-7, the V gene TRBV11-2; no definite D call. The length of the CDR3 is 15 residues. Trimming left V 1 base short and J 3 bases short, with 13 bases between. In germline, CDR1 is SGHAT, CDR2 FQNNGV.

The chain has TRBV6-5 and TRBJ1-5; TRBD1 matches at 7 bases. With V trimmed by 6 bases and J by 6 bases, 11 bases remained unmatched. This CDR3 spans 15 amino acids. Germline values: CDR1 MNHEY, CDR2 SVGAGI. DNA of the CDR3: TGTGCCAGCAGCTTACAGGGGCGAGAGGCTCAGCCCCAGCATTTT. It translates to CASSLQGREAQPQHF.

V is TRBV7-9 and J is TRBJ2-5, with 8 bases that match TRBD1. The J segment lost 2 bases and the V segment lost 5 bases, leaving 4 bases of the junction unmatched. CDR1 and CDR2 (germline): SEHNR, FQNEAQ (reference sequence). The CDR3 contains 14 residues. CDR3 loop: CASSGRQGQETQYF. The CDR3 DNA sequence: TGTGCCAGCAGCGGCAGACAGGGGCAAGAGACCCAGTACTTC.

CDR3 amino acids: CASSSRLAGSDEQFF. CDR3 in DNA: TGTGCCAGCAGCTCCCGACTAGCGGGGAGCGATGAGCAGTTCTTC. The gene calls are TRBV5-6 and TRBJ2-1; 11 nucleotides match TRBD2. This CDR3 spans 15 amino acids. With V trimmed by 3 bases and J by 8 bases, 7 bases remained unmatched. Germline CDR1 and CDR2: SGHDT and YYEEEE. The full variable domain, its missing parts supplied by reference TRBV5-6 and TRBJ2-1, is DAGVTQSPTHLIKTRGQQVTLRCSPKSGHDTVSWYQQALGQGPQFIFQYYEEEERQRGNFPDRFSGHQFPNYSSELNVNALLLGDSALYLCASSSRLAGSDEQFFGPGTRLTVL.

This sequence joins TRBV5-1 and TRBJ1-1, with TRBD1 identical over 10 bases. Trimming at V came to 4 bases and at J to 4 bases, leaving 7 bases not matched to a gene. In germline, CDR1 is SGHRS, CDR2 YFSETQ. This CDR3 contains 15 residues. The CDR3 sequence is CASSGDRGDGTEAFF. The CDR3 DNA reads as TGCGCCAGCAGCGGGGACAGGGGAGATGGCACTGAAGCTTTCTTT.

The rearrangement links TRBV5-1 to TRBJ2-5; D gene unclear. The germline gives CDR1 SGHRS, CDR2 YFSETQ. The CDR3 contains 13 residues. With 0 bases removed from V and 4 bases from J, the gap between germline ends came to 7 bases. CDR3 residues: CASSLASTETQYF. The CDR3 DNA reads TGCGCCAGCAGCTTGGCCTCGACAGAGACCCAGTACTTC. Variable domain in full (rest from reference TRBV5-1 and TRBJ2-5): KAGVTQTPRYLIKTRGQQVTLSCSPISGHRSVSWYQQTPGQGLQFLFEYFSETQRNKGNFPGRFSGRQFSNSRSEMNVSTLELGDSALYLCASSLASTETQYFGPGTRLLVL.

This sequence joins TRBV9 and TRBJ1-1; D ambiguous. V was clipped by 0 bases and J by 2 bases, with 8 bases between them. Looked up from germline, CDR1 is SGDLS and CDR2 is YYNGEE. This CDR3 region has 14 residues. For the CDR3, the DNA is TGTGCCAGCAGCGTAGTCCACAGTAACACTGAAGCTTTCTTT. Its protein product is CASSVVHSNTEAFF.

The chain's CDR3 is CASEDFMNTEAFF. The CDR3 DNA follows: TGTGCTAGTGAAGATTTTATGAACACTGAAGCTTTCTTT. The chain links TRBV12-5 to TRBJ1-1; D remains unclear. V was cut by 7 bases and J by 0 bases, with 9 bases left in between. CDR1 and CDR2 from the germline V gene are LGHNT and FRNRAP. The CDR3 length is 13 residues.

This chain joins TRBV12-3 or TRBV12-4 and TRBJ1-4, with no clear D. This CDR3 is built from 13 residues. The V and J ends lost 3 bases and 10 bases respectively, with 12 bases between them. As DNA, the CDR3 is TGTGCCAGCAGTTTGGGCGGCCTGGGAAAACTGTTTTTT. As protein: CASSLGGLGKLFF.